This TCR beta chain was retrieved from a study of T cells in Graves' hyperthyroidism and ophthalmopathy. In the study overall: Peripheral blood specimens were obtained at initial diagnosis, prior to any treatment.

This CDR3 is 15 amino acids long. V gave up 5 bases and J gave up 1 base, with 18 bases separating them. Germline-derived CDR1 and CDR2 are SQVTM and ANQGSEA. Amplification yielded TCR beta CDR3 regions, with RNA transcripts as the source. The primer set for the first-round RT-PCR of the TCR CDR3 was HTBI. TCRdb passed the multiplex PCR reads through MiXCR, listing each CDR3 protein once. The profile shows more than 650,000 distinct CDR3 sequences, 13% to 15% of them singletons. Uncontrolled infection, other autoimmune disease, pregnancy or lactation disqualified patients from enrolment. Clinical symptoms, serum thyroxine, TRAb, thyroid ultrasound and orbital computed tomography established diagnosis.

The rearrangement uses TRBV29-1 and TRBJ2-7; possibly TRBD1 for D (6 bases). Sequencing used blood. The TCR was taken from a woman aged 18-29 years with Graves' hyperthyroidism. The CDR3 here is CSVRATTGYSYEQYF. The CDR3 DNA follows: TGCAGCGTTAGGGCAACGACAGGCTATTCCTACGAGCAGTACTTC.